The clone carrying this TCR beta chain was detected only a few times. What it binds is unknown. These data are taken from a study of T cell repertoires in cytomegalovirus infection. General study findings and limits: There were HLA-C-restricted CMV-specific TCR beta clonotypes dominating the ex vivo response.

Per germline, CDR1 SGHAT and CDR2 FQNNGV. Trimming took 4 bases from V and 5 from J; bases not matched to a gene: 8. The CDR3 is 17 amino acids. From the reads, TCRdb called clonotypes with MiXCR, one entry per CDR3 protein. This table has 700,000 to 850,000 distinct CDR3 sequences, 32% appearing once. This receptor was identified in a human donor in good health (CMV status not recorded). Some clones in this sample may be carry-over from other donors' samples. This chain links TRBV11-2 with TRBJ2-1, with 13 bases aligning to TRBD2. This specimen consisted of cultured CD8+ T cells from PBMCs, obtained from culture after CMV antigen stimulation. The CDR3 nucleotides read TGTGCCAGCAGCTCGAAGGATGGGACTAGCGGGAACAATGAGCAGTTCTTC. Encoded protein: CASSSKDGTSGNNEQFF.